In its sample, the clone carrying this TCR beta chain was seen a few times. Its antigen is not identified. The beta constant-region primer was an equimolar mix of two oligonucleotides covering TRBC1 and TRBC2. Four rounds of PCR amplified the ligated cDNA using nested alpha and beta constant-region primers plus SP2. TCRdb redid the calling of the UMI-ligation and nested PCR reads with MiXCR, one entry per CDR3 protein. This table has tens of thousands of distinct CDR3 sequences, 9% appearing once. CDR1 and CDR2 (germline): MDHEN, SYDVKM. CDR3 length: 15 amino acids. V was shortened by 5 bases and J by 4 bases, with 16 bases between the two germline ends. These data are taken from a study of naive and memory T cell subsets. Whole-study results and caveats: Findings for naive and memory subsets could not be checked against ground truth. A clonotype means one alpha or beta sequence, not an alpha/beta pair.

Sequencing was done on a sample of naive CD8+ T cells from blood. This receptor was identified in a human donor in good health. The genes are TRBV28 and TRBJ2-3; D may be TRBD2 (6 bases). The CDR3: CASSLPRGPPDTQYF. CDR3 nucleotide sequence: TGTGCCAGCAGTCTCCCGCGGGGCCCCCCAGATACGCAGTATTTT.